This T cell receptor (beta chain) was profiled in a study of blood T cell repertoires in COVID-19. About the study: PBMCs, B-cell-depleted T cells, or T cells provided the cDNA or gDNA that made up the material.

The CDR3 runs to 14 residues. Germline CDR1 is MNHNY and CDR2 is SVGAGI (reference sequence). V dropped 7 bases and J dropped 0 bases, with 9 bases sitting between them. Study processing details: Estimated nucleated cell counts came from reference gene primer amplification. TCRdb's copy holds only in-frame clones and misses some; the assay was immunoSEQ multiplex PCR. V, J and clone size are those of that table, while D and trimming were read from the DNA. Altogether some 83,000 clones are present, approximately 80% being singletons, with the ten largest covering more than 5%. The origin of this receptor is a man in his sixties with active or convalescent COVID-19. The sequencing input was peripheral blood. The gene calls are TRBV6-6 and TRBJ2-2; perhaps TRBD1 as D (5 bases). CDR3 residues: CASKKDTNTGELFF. CDR3 bases: TGTGCCAGCAAGAAGGACACGAACACCGGGGAGCTGTTTTTT.